Listed below are T cell receptor beta chains from one sample, sequenced in a study of blood T cell repertoires in COVID-19. TCRdb's table, derived via immunoSEQ multiplex PCR, lists solely in-frame clones and lacks some. Counted here are about 240,000 clones, about 91% occurring once; the ten biggest clones make up 2.6%. Input material: PBMCs or T cells enriched from blood (not recorded which). Every receptor here comes from a young woman with acute COVID-19. Both conserved end residues are part of each CDR3. The D gene is left open where the match is weak. Size values are once, few and many counts, or a class for expanded clones, and some rows have none.

j_call d_call v_call clone_size cdr3_aa cdr3_nt
TRBJ2-7 NA TRBV2 NA CASSERPPGRGEHLYEQYF TGTGCCAGCAGTGAACGTCCCCCCGGAAGAGGCGAACACCTCTACGAGCAGTACTTC
TRBJ2-5 NA TRBV27 NA CASRSGETQYF TGTGCCAGCCGGTCGGGGGAGACCCAGTACTTC
TRBJ1-1 NA TRBV7-9 NA CASSLRVSAEAFF TGTGCCAGCAGCTTACGGGTATCCGCTGAAGCTTTCTTT
TRBJ1-5 NA TRBV5-1 few CASSLEGLRGSNQPQHF TGCGCCAGCAGCTTGGAGGGGCTGCGGGGTAGCAATCAGCCCCAGCATTTT
TRBJ1-1 TRBD1 TRBV18 few CASSPVLSRGRTEAFF TGTGCCAGCTCACCCGTCCTGTCCAGGGGGCGGACTGAAGCTTTCTTT
TRBJ1-2 NA TRBV28 NA CASSLNRYGYTF TGTGCCAGCAGTCTAAATCGGTATGGCTACACCTTC
TRBJ1-1 NA TRBV19 NA CASRPGQQNTEAFF TGTGCCAGTAGACCAGGACAGCAAAACACTGAAGCTTTCTTT
TRBJ1-6 NA TRBV6-5 NA CASSYRESPLHF TGTGCCAGCAGTTACCGAGAGTCACCCCTCCACTTT
TRBJ1-4 NA TRBV7-8 NA CASSPEAATNEKLFF TGTGCCAGCAGCCCGGAGGCTGCAACTAATGAAAAACTGTTTTTT
TRBJ2-7 NA TRBV3-1/TRBV3-2 once CASSQDLVGSYEQYF TGTGCCAGCAGCCAAGATTTGGTAGGGAGCTACGAGCAGTACTTC
TRBJ2-7 NA TRBV9 NA CASSGGGSGGSYEQYF TGTGCCAGCAGCGGAGGGGGCAGCGGGGGCTCCTACGAGCAGTACTTC
TRBJ1-3 TRBD1 TRBV30 NA CAWSVDRGLRGNTIYF TGTGCCTGGAGTGTAGACAGGGGATTGCGCGGAAACACCATATATTTT
TRBJ2-4 NA TRBV5-1 NA CASSLPPRGSKNIQYF TGCGCCAGCAGCTTGCCCCCCAGGGGATCAAAAAACATTCAGTACTTC
TRBJ2-5 TRBD1 TRBV18 NA CASSPAGTGGYGETQYF TGTGCCAGCTCACCCGCCGGGACAGGGGGCTACGGGGAGACCCAGTACTTC
TRBJ2-2 TRBD2 TRBV5-1 few CASSLVSGGNTGELFF TGCGCCAGCAGCTTGGTTAGCGGGGGGAACACCGGGGAGCTGTTTTTT
TRBJ1-6 NA TRBV5-4 once CASSSGGTSPLHF TGTGCCAGCAGCTCGGGGGGCACTTCACCCCTCCACTTT
TRBJ2-2 TRBD2 TRBV19 NA CASSINPTSVTGELFF TGTGCCAGTAGTATAAACCCGACTAGCGTCACCGGGGAGCTGTTTTTT
TRBJ1-1 NA TRBV18 NA CASSPNGKANTEAFF TGTGCCAGCTCACCAAACGGTAAAGCGAACACTGAAGCTTTCTTT
TRBJ1-6 TRBD1 TRBV19 many CASADRVGSPLHF TGTGCCAGTGCTGACAGGGTCGGTTCACCCCTCCACTTT
TRBJ1-3 NA TRBV23-1 NA CASSRNHGGNTIYF TGCGCCAGCAGTCGGAACCACGGGGGAAACACCATATATTTT
TRBJ1-5 NA TRBV30 NA CAWSPQERQPQHF TGTGCCTGGAGTCCCCAAGAGAGACAGCCCCAGCATTTT
TRBJ1-4 NA TRBV10-2 NA CASSETPLTNEKLFF TGCGCCAGCAGTGAGACCCCACTAACTAATGAAAAACTGTTTTTT
TRBJ2-7 NA TRBV3-1/TRBV3-2 NA CASSPPLGVEQYF TGTGCCAGCAGCCCACCCCTAGGGGTCGAGCAGTACTTC
TRBJ2-7 TRBD1 TRBV3-1/TRBV3-2 NA CASSQGWDSQYF TGTGCCAGCAGCCAAGGCTGGGACAGCCAGTACTTC
TRBJ1-5 TRBD1 TRBV7-9 NA CASSATYTGGHSNQPQHF TGTGCCAGCAGCGCCACCTACACAGGGGGCCATAGCAATCAGCCCCAGCATTTT
TRBJ1-5 TRBD1 TRBV6-5 NA CASRDGTGGVQPQHF TGTGCCAGCCGGGACGGCACAGGGGGTGTTCAGCCCCAGCATTTT
TRBJ1-1 NA TRBV11-2 once CASSLGRADTEAFF TGTGCCAGCAGCTTAGGGAGGGCGGACACTGAAGCTTTCTTT
TRBJ1-4 NA TRBV19 NA CGGSGKRTNEKLFF TGTGGTGGGTCGGGAAAAAGGACTAATGAAAAACTGTTTTTT
TRBJ1-6 TRBD1 TRBV7-9 few CASSLSGQSRKYNSPLHF TGTGCCAGCAGCTTGTCGGGACAGTCCAGAAAATATAATTCACCCCTCCACTTT
TRBJ2-7 TRBD1 TRBV5-1 NA CASSLGGQRPEQYF TGCGCCAGCAGCTTGGGGGGACAGCGGCCGGAGCAGTACTTC
TRBJ1-2 TRBD1 TRBV5-4 once CASSFSQGSFNYGYTF TGTGCCAGCAGCTTTTCACAGGGGTCTTTTAACTATGGCTACACCTTC
TRBJ2-3 TRBD1 TRBV20-1 NA CSASNTGGGTDTQYF TGCAGTGCTAGTAATACAGGGGGCGGCACAGATACGCAGTATTTT
TRBJ1-2 TRBD1 TRBV2 few CASSRQGGYGYTF TGTGCCAGCTCGAGACAGGGTGGCTATGGCTACACCTTC
TRBJ1-2 NA TRBV9 NA CASSPTTANYGYTF TGTGCCAGCAGCCCGACGACAGCAAACTATGGCTACACCTTC
TRBJ1-5 NA TRBV6-5 NA CASSYSRGQPQHF TGTGCCAGCAGTTACTCGAGGGGGCAGCCCCAGCATTTT
TRBJ1-2 NA TRBV10-3 few CAISGGPGLVDGYTF TGTGCCATCAGTGGGGGGCCAGGGCTTGTCGATGGCTACACCTTC
TRBJ2-3 NA TRBV2 once CASSGSRSPTDTQYF TGTGCCAGCAGTGGTAGTAGATCGCCCACAGATACGCAGTATTTT
TRBJ1-1 NA TRBV27 NA CASALGGAGTEAFF TGTGCCAGCGCCTTGGGAGGGGCGGGCACTGAAGCTTTCTTT
TRBJ2-7 TRBD1 TRBV28 NA CASRTGQGIHEQYF TGTGCCAGCAGAACGGGACAGGGGATCCACGAGCAGTACTTC
TRBJ2-1 NA TRBV2 NA CASSLDSYNEQFF TGTGCCAGCAGCCTTGACAGTTACAATGAGCAGTTCTTC
TRBJ1-2 TRBD1 TRBV20-1 once CSAVGQGSYTF TGCAGTGCGGTTGGACAGGGGTCCTACACCTTC
TRBJ2-7 TRBD1 TRBV7-9 NA CASSPGQAGVYEQYF TGTGCCAGCAGCCCAGGACAGGCTGGGGTTTACGAGCAGTACTTC
TRBJ1-5 NA TRBV19 NA CASSTARRGQPQHF TGTGCCAGTAGTACGGCCCGGCGGGGGCAGCCCCAGCATTTT
TRBJ1-2 NA TRBV18 NA CASSPGASNYGYTF TGTGCCAGCTCACCAGGGGCATCCAACTATGGCTACACCTTC
TRBJ2-5 NA TRBV10-2 once CASTATQEETQYF TGCGCCAGCACGGCCACGCAGGAAGAGACCCAGTACTTC
TRBJ2-1 TRBD2 TRBV6-1 NA CASSENGGGAFFYEQFF TGTGCCAGCAGTGAAAATGGCGGGGGGGCCTTTTTCTATGAGCAGTTCTTC
TRBJ1-1 NA TRBV12-5 NA CASDLDGNTEAFF TGTGCTAGTGATTTGGACGGGAACACTGAAGCTTTCTTT
TRBJ2-1 TRBD2 TRBV7-2 NA CASSPLAGDSYNEQFF TGTGCCAGCAGCCCCCTAGCGGGGGACTCCTACAATGAGCAGTTCTTC
TRBJ2-3 TRBD2 TRBV4-2 NA CASSRRGDSGGSTDTQYF TGTGCCAGCAGCCGGAGAGGGGATAGCGGGGGGAGCACAGATACGCAGTATTTT
TRBJ1-5 NA TRBV19 NA CASRNRIYQPQHF TGTGCCAGTAGAAACAGGATTTATCAGCCCCAGCATTTT
TRBJ1-2 TRBD1 TRBV25-1 NA CASSRDSNYGYTF TGTGCCAGCAGCCGGGACAGCAATTATGGCTACACCTTC
TRBJ1-1 NA TRBV7-9 NA CASRGREGVNTEAFF TGTGCCAGCAGGGGAAGGGAGGGAGTGAACACTGAAGCTTTCTTT
TRBJ2-3 NA TRBV27 NA CASSSFVRGADTQYF TGTGCCAGCAGTTCATTCGTCAGGGGAGCAGATACGCAGTATTTT
TRBJ1-2 NA TRBV18 NA CASSPVPQINYGYTF TGTGCCAGCTCACCGGTCCCGCAGATCAACTATGGCTACACCTTC
TRBJ1-3 NA TRBV14 NA CASSPDWTHHSGNTIYF TGTGCCAGCAGCCCAGACTGGACACACCACTCTGGAAACACCATATATTTT